The clone carrying this T cell receptor beta chain showed up just a few times. Germline V lookup: CDR1 SGHRS, CDR2 YFSETQ. V was cut by 2 bases and J by 5 bases, with 11 bases left in between. This CDR3 contains 13 residues. No progression to ophthalmopathy during 18 months of follow-up defined stable disease. The data were obtained in a study of T cells in Graves' hyperthyroidism and ophthalmopathy. RNA transcripts provided the source from which TCR beta CDR3 regions were amplified. The TCR CDR3 first-round RT-PCR relied on the HTBI primer set. TCRdb processed the multiplex PCR reads anew with MiXCR; each CDR3 protein has one entry. The table includes about 620,000 distinct CDR3 sequences, around 15% detected once.

The sequence was collected from a young woman with Graves' hyperthyroidism. The chain employs TRBV5-1 and TRBJ2-7; D unclear. Source material: blood. CDR3 DNA: TGCGCCAGCAGCTTAGAACGCCCTGACGAGCAGTACTTC. Encoded protein: CASSLERPDEQYF.